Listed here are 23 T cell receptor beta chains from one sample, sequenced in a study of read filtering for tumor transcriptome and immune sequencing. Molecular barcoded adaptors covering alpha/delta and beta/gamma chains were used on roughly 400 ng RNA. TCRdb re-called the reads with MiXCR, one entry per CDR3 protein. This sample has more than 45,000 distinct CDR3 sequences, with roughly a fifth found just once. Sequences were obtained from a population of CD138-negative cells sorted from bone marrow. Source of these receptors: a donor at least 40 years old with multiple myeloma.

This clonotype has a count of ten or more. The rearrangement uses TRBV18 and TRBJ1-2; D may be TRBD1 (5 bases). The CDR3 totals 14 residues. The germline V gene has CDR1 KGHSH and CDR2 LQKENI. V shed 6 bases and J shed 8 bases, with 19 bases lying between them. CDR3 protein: CASSPLAGEVGYTF. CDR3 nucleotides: TGTGCCAGCTCCCCCCTCGCGGGGGAAGTCGGCTACACCTTC.

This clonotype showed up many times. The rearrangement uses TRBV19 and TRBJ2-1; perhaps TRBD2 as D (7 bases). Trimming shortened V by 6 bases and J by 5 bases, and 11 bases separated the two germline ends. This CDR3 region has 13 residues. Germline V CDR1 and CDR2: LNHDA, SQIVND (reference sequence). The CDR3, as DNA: TGTGCCAGTAGCCCCGGGGGGCACAATGAGCAGTTCTTC. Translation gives CASSPGGHNEQFF.

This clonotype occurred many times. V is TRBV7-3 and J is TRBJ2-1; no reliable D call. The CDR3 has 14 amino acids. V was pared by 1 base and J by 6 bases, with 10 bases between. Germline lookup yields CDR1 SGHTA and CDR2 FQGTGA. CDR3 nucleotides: TGTGCCAGCAGCTTAAGGCCCGGCCGCAATGAGCAGTTCTTC. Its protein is CASSLRPGRNEQFF.

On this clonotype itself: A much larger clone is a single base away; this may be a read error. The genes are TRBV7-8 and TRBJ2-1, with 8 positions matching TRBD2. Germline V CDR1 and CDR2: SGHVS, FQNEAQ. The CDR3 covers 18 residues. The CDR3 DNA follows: TGTGCCAGCAGCTTAGTAGGGAGCGGGAGTTTTTCCTACGATGAGCAGTTCTTC. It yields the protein CASSLVGSGSFSYDEQFF.

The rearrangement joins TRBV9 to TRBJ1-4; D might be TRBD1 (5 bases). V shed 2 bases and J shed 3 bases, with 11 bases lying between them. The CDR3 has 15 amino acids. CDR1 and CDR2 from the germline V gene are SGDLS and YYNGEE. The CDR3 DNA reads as TGTGCCAGCAGCGTTGCGGACACCGCTAATGAAAAACTGTTTTTT. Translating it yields CASSVADTANEKLFF.

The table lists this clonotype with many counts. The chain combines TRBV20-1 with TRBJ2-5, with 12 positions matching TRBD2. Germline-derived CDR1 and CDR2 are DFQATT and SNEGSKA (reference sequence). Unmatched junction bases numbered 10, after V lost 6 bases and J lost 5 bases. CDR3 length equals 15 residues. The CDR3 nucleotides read TGCAGTGCCCTCGGGACTAGCGGGCGGGCGGAGACCCAGTACTTC. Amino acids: CSALGTSGRAETQYF.

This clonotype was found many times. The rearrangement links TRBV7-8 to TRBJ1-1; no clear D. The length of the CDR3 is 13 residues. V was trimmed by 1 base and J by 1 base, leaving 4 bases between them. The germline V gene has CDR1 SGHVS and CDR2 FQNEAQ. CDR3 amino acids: CASSLGKNTEAFF. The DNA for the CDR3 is TGTGCCAGCAGCTTAGGCAAGAACACTGAAGCTTTCTTT.

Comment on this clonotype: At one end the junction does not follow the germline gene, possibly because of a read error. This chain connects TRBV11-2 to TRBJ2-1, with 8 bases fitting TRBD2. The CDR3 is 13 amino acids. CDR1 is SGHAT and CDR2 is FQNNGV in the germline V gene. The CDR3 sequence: CASSLASSGGQSF. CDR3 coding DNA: TGTGCCAGCAGCCTAGCATCATCGGGAGGGCAGTCCTTC.

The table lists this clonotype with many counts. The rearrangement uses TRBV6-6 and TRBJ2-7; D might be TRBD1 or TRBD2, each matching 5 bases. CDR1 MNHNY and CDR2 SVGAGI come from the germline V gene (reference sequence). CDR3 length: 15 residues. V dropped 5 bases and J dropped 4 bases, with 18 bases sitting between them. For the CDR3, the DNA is TGTGCCAGCAGTGAAGGGACGGGGCATGAGTACGAGCAGTACTTC. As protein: CASSEGTGHEYEQYF.

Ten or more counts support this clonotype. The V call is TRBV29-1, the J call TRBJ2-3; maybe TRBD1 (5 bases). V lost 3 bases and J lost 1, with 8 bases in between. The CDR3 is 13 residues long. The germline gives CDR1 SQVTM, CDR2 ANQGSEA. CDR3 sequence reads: CSVDQGGTDTQYF. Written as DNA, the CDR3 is TGCAGCGTTGACCAAGGGGGCACAGATACGCAGTATTTT.

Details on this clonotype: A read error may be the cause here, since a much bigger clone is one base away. The CDR3 DNA is TGTGCCAGCAGCGCTCGGGACTGGAGAGGGGGAGAGCAGTTCTTC. This gives the protein CASSARDWRGGEQFF. This sequence joins TRBV7-2 and TRBJ2-1; D tentatively reads TRBD1 or TRBD2 (6 bases each). The CDR3 loop spans 15 amino acids. CDR1 is SGHTA, CDR2 FQGNSA, per germline. V was trimmed by 5 bases and J by 10 bases, leaving 21 bases between them.

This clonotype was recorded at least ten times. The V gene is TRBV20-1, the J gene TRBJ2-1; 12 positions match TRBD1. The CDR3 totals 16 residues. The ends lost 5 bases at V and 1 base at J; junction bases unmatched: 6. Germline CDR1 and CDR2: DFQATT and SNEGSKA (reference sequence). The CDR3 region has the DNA TGCAGTGCTCGATTGGGACAGGGGGCGTCCTACAATGAGCAGTTCTTC. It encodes CSARLGQGASYNEQFF.

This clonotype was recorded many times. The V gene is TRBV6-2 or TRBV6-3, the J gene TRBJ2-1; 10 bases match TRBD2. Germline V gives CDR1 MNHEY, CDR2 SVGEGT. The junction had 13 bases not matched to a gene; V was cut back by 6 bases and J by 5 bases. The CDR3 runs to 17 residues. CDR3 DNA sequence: TGTGCCAGCAGAGACACACTCTTAGCGGGAGGAAACAATGAGCAGTTCTTC. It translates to CASRDTLLAGGNNEQFF.

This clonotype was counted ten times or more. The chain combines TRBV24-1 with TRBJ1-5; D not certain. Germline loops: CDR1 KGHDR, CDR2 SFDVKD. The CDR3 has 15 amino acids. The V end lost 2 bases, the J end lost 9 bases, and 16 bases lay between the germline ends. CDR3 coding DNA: TGTGCCACCAGTGATTCCCGGAAAGGAGGGCCGCCCCAGCATTTT. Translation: CATSDSRKGGPPQHF.

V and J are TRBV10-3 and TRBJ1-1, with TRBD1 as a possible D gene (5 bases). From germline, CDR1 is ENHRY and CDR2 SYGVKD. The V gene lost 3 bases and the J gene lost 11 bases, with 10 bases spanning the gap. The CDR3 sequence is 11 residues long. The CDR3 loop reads CAISDGGIAFF. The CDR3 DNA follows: TGTGCCATCAGTGATGGGGGGATTGCTTTCTTT.

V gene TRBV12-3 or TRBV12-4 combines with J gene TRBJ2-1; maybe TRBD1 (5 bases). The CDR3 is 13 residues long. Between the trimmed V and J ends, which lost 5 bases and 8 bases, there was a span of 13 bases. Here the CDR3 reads CASSLGAEYEQFF. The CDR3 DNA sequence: TGTGCCAGCAGTCTAGGGGCGGAGTATGAGCAGTTCTTC.

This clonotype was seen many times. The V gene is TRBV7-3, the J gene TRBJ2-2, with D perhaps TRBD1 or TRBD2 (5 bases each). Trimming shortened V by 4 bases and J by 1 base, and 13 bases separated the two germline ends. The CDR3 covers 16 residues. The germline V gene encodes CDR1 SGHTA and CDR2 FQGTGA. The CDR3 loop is CASSSRGMENTGELFF. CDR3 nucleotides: TGTGCCAGCAGCTCGAGGGGCATGGAGAACACCGGGGAGCTGTTTTTT.

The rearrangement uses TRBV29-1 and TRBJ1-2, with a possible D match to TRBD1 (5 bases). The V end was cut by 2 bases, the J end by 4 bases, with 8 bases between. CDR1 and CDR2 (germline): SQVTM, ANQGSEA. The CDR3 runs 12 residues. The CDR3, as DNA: TGCAGCGTTGAAAACGGGGGCTATGGCTACACCTTC. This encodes CSVENGGYGYTF.

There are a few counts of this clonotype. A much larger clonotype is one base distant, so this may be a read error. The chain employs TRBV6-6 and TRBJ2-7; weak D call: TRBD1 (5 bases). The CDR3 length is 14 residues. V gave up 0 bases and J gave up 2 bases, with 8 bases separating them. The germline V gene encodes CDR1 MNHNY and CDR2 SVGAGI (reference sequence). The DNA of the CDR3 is TGTGCCAGCAGTTACTCAGGGGTCGCCTACGAGCAGTACTTC. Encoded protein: CASSYSGVAYEQYF.

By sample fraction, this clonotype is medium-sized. The CDR3 DNA reads as TGTGCCAGCAGTTTACGCGGGAGGGGAATGAATGAGCAGTTCTTC. It yields the protein CASSLRGRGMNEQFF. The genes are TRBV12-3 or TRBV12-4 and TRBJ2-1; TRBD2 agrees at 9 bases. There are 15 residues in the CDR3. The trim removed 2 bases at V and 7 bases at J, leaving 6 bases unmatched.

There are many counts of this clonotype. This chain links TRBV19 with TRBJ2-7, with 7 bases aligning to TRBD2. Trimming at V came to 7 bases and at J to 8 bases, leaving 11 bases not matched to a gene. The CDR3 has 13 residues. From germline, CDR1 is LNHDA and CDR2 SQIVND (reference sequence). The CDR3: CASKRSGTFQQYF. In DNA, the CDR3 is TGTGCCAGTAAAAGAAGCGGGACGTTTCAGCAGTACTTC.

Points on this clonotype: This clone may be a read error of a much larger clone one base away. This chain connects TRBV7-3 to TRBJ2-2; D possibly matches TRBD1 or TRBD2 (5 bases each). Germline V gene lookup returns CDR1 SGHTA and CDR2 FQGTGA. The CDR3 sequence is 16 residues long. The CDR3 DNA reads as TGTGCCAGCAGCTCGAGGGGCATGGAGAACACCGGGGAGCTGTCTTTT. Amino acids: CASSSRGMENTGELSF.

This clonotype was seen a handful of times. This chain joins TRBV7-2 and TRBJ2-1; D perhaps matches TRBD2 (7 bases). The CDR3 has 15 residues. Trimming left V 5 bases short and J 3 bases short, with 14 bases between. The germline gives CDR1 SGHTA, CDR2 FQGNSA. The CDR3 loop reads CASSARGRFYNEQFF. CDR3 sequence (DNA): TGTGCCAGCAGCGCGCGGGGGCGATTCTACAATGAGCAGTTCTTC.